The rows below give T cell receptor beta chains drawn from one sample of a study of blood T cell repertoires in COVID-19. The data were produced by immunoSEQ multiplex PCR, yet TCRdb's version contains in-frame clones alone and is incomplete. The data show around 100,000 clones, roughly 80% seen once. The sequencing input was peripheral blood. These receptors came from a human donor in a cohort sampled during active COVID-19. The CDR3 runs from the conserved cysteine through the conserved F or W. D genes are given only for firm matches. Where a row states a size, it is once, few, many or the class of an expanded clone; other rows omit it.

>NA|TRBV12-5|TRBJ2-2|NA
CASGSREYTGELFF
TGTGCTAGTGGTTCCCGGGAGTACACCGGGGAGCTGTTTTTT
>once|TRBV7-2|TRBJ1-4|NA
CASSSTGGEKLFF
TGTGCCAGCAGCTCGACCGGAGGGGAAAAACTGTTTTTT
>NA|TRBV4-3|TRBJ1-2|NA
CASSRREGQNYGYTF
TGCGCCAGCAGCCGGAGAGAAGGACAGAACTATGGCTACACCTTC
>NA|TRBV5-6|TRBJ2-7|NA
CASSFRYQGINEQYF
TGTGCCAGCAGCTTCCGCTATCAGGGTATCAACGAGCAGTACTTC
>once|TRBV6-5|TRBJ1-4|TRBD1
CASSYSTGKGEKLFF
TGTGCCAGCAGTTACTCGACAGGGAAAGGTGAAAAACTGTTTTTT
>NA|TRBV7-3|TRBJ1-3|NA
CASSPPGSSGNTIYF
TGTGCCAGCAGCCCACCAGGGTCCTCTGGAAACACCATATATTTT
>NA|TRBV28|TRBJ1-4|TRBD1
CAGGQGTGTNEKLFF
TGTGCCGGCGGGCAGGGGACAGGAACTAATGAAAAACTGTTTTTT
>NA|TRBV5-4|TRBJ1-6|NA
CASSLGLQGNSPLHF
TGTGCCAGCAGCTTGGGTCTGCAGGGTAATTCACCCCTCCACTTT
>NA|TRBV9|TRBJ1-2|TRBD1
CASSVARGGDRDAYGYTF
TGTGCCAGCAGCGTAGCGAGGGGGGGGGACAGGGACGCCTATGGCTACACCTTC
>NA|TRBV5-1|TRBJ1-1|NA
CASSPVTHISTEAFF
TGCGCCAGCAGCCCAGTAACACACATCAGCACTGAAGCTTTCTTT
>few|TRBV21-1|TRBJ2-7|NA
CASSSGQGAPYEQYF
TGTGCCAGCAGCAGCGGACAGGGGGCACCCTACGAGCAGTACTTC
>NA|TRBV6-2/TRBV6-3|TRBJ1-5|TRBD1
CASSWEDRVGSQPQHF
TGTGCCAGCAGTTGGGAGGACAGGGTTGGGTCGCAGCCCCAGCATTTT
>NA|TRBV5-6|TRBJ1-2|NA
CASSFRSPGPYGYTF
TGTGCCAGCAGCTTCCGCTCCCCGGGTCCCTATGGCTACACCTTC
>once|TRBV19|TRBJ2-3|NA
CASSITGGLSTDTQYF
TGTGCCAGTAGTATTACCGGGGGTCTTAGCACAGATACGCAGTATTTT
>NA|TRBV2|TRBJ1-5|TRBD1
CASSDWGPGGNQPQHF
TGTGCCAGCAGTGATTGGGGCCCAGGGGGTAATCAGCCCCAGCATTTT
>once|TRBV7-2|TRBJ1-2|TRBD1
CASSLRPDRDYGYTF
TGTGCCAGCAGCTTAAGGCCGGACAGGGACTATGGCTACACCTTC
>NA|TRBV15|TRBJ1-1|NA
CATSRGLGLEAFF
TGTGCCACCAGCAGGGGACTCGGCCTTGAAGCTTTCTTT
>NA|TRBV5-8|TRBJ1-2|NA
CASSPGEGWVQGYTF
TGTGCCAGCAGCCCTGGGGAGGGTTGGGTCCAGGGCTACACCTTC
>NA|TRBV3-1/TRBV3-2|TRBJ2-3|NA
CASSRGDSAGSWLDTQYF
TGTGCCAGCAGCCGTGGGGACTCCGCCGGCTCCTGGTTAGATACGCAGTATTTT
>NA|TRBV19|TRBJ2-5|NA
CASTRSVGGSETQYF
TGTGCCAGTACCAGGTCGGTCGGCGGGTCAGAGACCCAGTACTTC
>NA|TRBV5-1|TRBJ1-5|NA
CASSLTGDQPQHF
TGCGCCAGCAGCCTGACAGGAGACCAGCCCCAGCATTTT
>NA|TRBV6-2/TRBV6-3|TRBJ2-2|NA
CASSYLSTGELFF
TGTGCCAGCAGTTACTTGAGCACCGGGGAGCTGTTTTTT